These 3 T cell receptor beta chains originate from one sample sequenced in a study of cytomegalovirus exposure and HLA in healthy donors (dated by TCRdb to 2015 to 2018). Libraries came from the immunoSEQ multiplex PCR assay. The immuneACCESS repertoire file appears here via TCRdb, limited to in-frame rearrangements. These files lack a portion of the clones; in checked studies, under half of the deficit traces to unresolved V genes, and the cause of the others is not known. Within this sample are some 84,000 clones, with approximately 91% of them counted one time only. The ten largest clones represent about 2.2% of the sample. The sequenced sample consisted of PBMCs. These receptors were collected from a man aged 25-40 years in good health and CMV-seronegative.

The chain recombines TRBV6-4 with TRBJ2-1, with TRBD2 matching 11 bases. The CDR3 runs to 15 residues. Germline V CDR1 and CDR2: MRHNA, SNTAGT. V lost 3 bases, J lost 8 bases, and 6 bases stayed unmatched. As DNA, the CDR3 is TGTGCCAGCAGTGATAGTAGCGGGGGGGAAGATGAGCAGTTCTTC. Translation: CASSDSSGGEDEQFF.

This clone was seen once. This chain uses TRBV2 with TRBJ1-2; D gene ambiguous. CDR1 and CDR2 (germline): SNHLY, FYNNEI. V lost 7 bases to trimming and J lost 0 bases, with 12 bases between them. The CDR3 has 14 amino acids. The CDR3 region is CASIRTGANYGYTF. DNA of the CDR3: TGTGCCAGCATTAGAACCGGGGCTAACTATGGCTACACCTTC.

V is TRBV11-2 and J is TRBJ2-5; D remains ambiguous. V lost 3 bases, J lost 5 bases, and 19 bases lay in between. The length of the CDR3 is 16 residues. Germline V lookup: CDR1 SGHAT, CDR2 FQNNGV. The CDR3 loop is CASSFLPAGEWETQYF. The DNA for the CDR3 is TGTGCCAGCAGCTTTTTGCCGGCAGGCGAATGGGAGACCCAGTACTTC.